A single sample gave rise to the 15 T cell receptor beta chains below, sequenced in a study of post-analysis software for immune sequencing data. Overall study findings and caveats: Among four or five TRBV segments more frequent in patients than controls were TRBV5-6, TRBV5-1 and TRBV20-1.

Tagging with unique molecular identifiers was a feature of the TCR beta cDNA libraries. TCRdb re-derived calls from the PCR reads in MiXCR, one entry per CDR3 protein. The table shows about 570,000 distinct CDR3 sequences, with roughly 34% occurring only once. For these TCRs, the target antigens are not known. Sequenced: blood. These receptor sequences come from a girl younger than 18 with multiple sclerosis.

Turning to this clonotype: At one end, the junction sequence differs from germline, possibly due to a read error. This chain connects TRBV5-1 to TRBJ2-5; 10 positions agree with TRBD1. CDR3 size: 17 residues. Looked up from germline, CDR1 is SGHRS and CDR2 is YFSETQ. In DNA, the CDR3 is TGCGCCAGCAGCTTGGCCTTCGGACAGGGGGACCAGGAGACCCAGTACTTC. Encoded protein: CASSLAFGQGDQETQYF. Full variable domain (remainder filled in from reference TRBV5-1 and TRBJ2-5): KAGVTQTPRYLIKTRGQQVTLSCSPISGHRSVSWYQQTPGQGLQFLFEYFSETQRNKGNFPGRFSGRQFSNSRSEMNVSTLELGDSALYLCASSLAFGQGDQETQYFGPGTRLLVL.

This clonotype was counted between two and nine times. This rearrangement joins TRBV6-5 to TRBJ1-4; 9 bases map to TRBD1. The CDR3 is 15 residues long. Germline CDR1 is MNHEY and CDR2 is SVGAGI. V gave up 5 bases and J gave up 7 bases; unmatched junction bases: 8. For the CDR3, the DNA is TGTGCCAGCAGTCCAATACAGGGGGCGAGTGAAAAACTGTTTTTT. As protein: CASSPIQGASEKLFF.

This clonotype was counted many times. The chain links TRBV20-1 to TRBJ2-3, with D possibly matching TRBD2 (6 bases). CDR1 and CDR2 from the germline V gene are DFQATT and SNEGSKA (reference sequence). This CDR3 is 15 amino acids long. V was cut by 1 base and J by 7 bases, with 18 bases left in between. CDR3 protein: CSARVRGLQGNTQYF. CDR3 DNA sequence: TGCAGTGCTAGAGTGCGGGGCCTCCAAGGGAATACGCAGTATTTT.

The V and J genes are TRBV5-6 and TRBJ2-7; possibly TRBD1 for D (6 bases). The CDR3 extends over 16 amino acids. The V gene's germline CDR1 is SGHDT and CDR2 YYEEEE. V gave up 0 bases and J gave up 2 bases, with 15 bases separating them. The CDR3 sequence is CASSLDGQMFAYEQYF. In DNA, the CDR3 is TGTGCCAGCAGCTTGGACGGACAGATGTTTGCCTACGAGCAGTACTTC.

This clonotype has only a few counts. The CDR3 region is CASSLRSPKDQPQHF. CDR3 nucleotide sequence: TGTGCCAGCAGCTTAAGGTCCCCGAAGGATCAGCCCCAGCATTTT. The chain joins TRBV7-6 to TRBJ1-5; no firm D call. This CDR3 is 15 amino acids long. Germline V gene sequence: CDR1 SGHVS, CDR2 FNYEAQ. V lost 2 bases to trimming and J lost 5 bases, with 13 bases between them.

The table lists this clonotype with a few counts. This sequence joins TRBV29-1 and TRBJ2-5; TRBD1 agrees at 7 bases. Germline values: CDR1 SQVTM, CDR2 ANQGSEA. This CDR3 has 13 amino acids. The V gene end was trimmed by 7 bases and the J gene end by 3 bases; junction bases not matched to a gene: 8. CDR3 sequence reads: CSAAGTAEETQYF. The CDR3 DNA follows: TGCAGCGCCGCCGGGACAGCCGAAGAGACCCAGTACTTC.

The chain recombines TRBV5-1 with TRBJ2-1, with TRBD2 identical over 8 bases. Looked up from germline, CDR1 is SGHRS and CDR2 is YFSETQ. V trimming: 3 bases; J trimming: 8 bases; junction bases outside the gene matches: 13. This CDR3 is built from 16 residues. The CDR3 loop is CASSSTGTSDFYEQFF. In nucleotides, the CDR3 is TGCGCCAGCAGCTCAACCGGGACTAGTGATTTTTATGAGCAGTTCTTC.

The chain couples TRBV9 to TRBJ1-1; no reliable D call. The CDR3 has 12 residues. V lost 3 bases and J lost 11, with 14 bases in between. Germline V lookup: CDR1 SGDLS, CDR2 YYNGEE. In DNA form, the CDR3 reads TGTGCCAGCAGCGCCGACCGGCTGGAGGCTTTCTTT. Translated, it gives CASSADRLEAFF.

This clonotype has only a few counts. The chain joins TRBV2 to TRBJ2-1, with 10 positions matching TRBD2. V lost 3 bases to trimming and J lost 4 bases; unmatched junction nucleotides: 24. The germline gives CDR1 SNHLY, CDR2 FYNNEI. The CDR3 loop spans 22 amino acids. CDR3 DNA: TGTGCCAGCAGTGAGGGCAGGGGGCGCTTGTCTAGCGGGGGTCTTCGTTACAATGAGCAGTTCTTC. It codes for CASSEGRGRLSSGGLRYNEQFF.

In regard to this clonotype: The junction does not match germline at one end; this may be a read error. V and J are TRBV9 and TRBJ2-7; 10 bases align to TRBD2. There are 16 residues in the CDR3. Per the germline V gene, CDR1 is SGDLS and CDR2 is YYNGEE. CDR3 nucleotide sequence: TGTACCAGCAGCGTAGGTAGCGGGGGGAGCTCCTACGAGCAGTACTTC. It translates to CTSSVGSGGSSYEQYF.

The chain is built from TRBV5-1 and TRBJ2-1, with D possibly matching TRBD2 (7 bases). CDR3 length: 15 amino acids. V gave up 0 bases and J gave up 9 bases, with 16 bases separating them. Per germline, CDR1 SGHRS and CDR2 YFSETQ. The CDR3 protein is CASSLVLSGGIEQFF. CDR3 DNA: TGCGCCAGCAGCTTGGTCCTCTCGGGGGGCATTGAGCAGTTCTTC.

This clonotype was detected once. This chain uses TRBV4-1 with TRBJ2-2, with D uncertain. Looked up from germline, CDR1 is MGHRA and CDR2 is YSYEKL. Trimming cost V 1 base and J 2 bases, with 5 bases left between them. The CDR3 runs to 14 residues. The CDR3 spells CASSQATNTGELFF. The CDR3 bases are TGCGCCAGCAGCCAAGCGACAAACACCGGGGAGCTGTTTTTT.

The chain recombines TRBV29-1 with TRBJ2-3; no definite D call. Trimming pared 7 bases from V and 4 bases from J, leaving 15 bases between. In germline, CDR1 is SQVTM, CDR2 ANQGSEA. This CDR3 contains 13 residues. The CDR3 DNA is TGCAGCGCGCGATCTAGGCGCGCAGATACGCAGTATTTT. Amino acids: CSARSRRADTQYF.

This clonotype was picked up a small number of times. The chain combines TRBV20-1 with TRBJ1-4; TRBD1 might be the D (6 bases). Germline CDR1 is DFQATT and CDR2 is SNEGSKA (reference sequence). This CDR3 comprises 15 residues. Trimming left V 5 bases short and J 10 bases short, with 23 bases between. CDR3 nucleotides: TGCAGTGCTCCTCCGGGACACCTCCGGCGCGGAAAACTGTTTTTT. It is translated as CSAPPGHLRRGKLFF.

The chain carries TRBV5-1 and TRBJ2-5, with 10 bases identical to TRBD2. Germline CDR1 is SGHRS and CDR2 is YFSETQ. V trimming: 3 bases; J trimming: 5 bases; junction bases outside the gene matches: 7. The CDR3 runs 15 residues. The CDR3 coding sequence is TGCGCCAGCAGCTCTATACTAGCGGGGCAGGAGACCCAGTACTTC. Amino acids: CASSSILAGQETQYF. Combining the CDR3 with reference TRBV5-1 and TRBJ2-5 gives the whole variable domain KAGVTQTPRYLIKTRGQQVTLSCSPISGHRSVSWYQQTPGQGLQFLFEYFSETQRNKGNFPGRFSGRQFSNSRSEMNVSTLELGDSALYLCASSSILAGQETQYFGPGTRLLVL.